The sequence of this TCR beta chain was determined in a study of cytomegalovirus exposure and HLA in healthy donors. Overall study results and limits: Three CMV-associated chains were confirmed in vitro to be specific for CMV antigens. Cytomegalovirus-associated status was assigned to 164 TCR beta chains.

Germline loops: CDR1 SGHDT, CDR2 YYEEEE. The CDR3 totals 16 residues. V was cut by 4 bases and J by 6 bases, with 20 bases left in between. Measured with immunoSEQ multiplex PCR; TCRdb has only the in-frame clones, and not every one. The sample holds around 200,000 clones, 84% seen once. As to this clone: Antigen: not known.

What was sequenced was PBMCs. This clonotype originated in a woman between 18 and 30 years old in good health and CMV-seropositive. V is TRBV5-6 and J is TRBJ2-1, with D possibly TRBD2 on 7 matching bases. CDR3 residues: CASSMRPDGGRNEQFF. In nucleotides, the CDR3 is TGTGCCAGCAGCATGCGTCCTGACGGGGGGCGCAATGAGCAGTTCTTC.